A single sample gave rise to the 27 T cell receptor beta chains below, sequenced in a study of blood T cells in healthy people across ages. A second PCR of about 6 to 12 cycles used a sample-barcoded 5' primer and a J-beta primer mix. TCRdb itself ran the 5' RACE reads through MiXCR, one entry per CDR3 protein. The sample has 630,000 or so distinct CDR3 sequences; about 30% are singletons. Material for sequencing was blood. These receptors were taken from a woman aged 80 or over in good health.

This clonotype was counted many times. The CDR3 is CATSRDPGQVSNQPQHF. Here the CDR3 DNA reads TGTGCCACCAGCCGGGACCCGGGACAGGTTAGCAATCAGCCCCAGCATTTT. The chain recombines TRBV15 with TRBJ1-5; TRBD1 matches 8 bases. Germline values: CDR1 LNHNV, CDR2 YYDKDF (reference sequence). The ends lost 5 bases at V and 0 bases at J; junction bases unmatched: 9. The CDR3 is 17 residues long.

The J gene is TRBJ2-7, the V gene TRBV7-6, with D perhaps matching TRBD1 or TRBD2 (5 bases each). Germline V gene data show CDR1 as SGHVS and CDR2 as FNYEAQ. CDR3 length: 16 amino acids. Trimming stripped 1 base from V and 4 bases from J, with 17 bases between. Written as DNA, the CDR3 is TGTGCCAGCAGCTTAGGGGGCTTCGGGACCGAGTACGAGCAGTACTTC. Protein product: CASSLGGFGTEYEQYF.

This clonotype occurred many times. The V gene is TRBV20-1, the J gene TRBJ2-3; 15 positions agree with TRBD2. The CDR3 loop spans 17 amino acids. Germline assignment: CDR1 DFQATT and CDR2 SNEGSKA (reference sequence). The ends lost 5 bases at V and 3 bases at J; junction bases unmatched: 9. CDR3 in amino acids: CSASSRGTSGGTDTQYF. CDR3 DNA: TGCAGTGCTTCATCTCGAGGGACTAGCGGGGGGACAGATACGCAGTATTTT.

This clonotype has just a few counts. The V call is TRBV3-1, the J call TRBJ2-3; D may be TRBD2 (6 bases). With 4 bases removed from V and 8 bases from J, the gap between germline ends came to 22 bases. Germline V CDR1 and CDR2: LGHDT, YNNKEL (reference sequence). This CDR3 is built from 16 residues. The CDR3 region has the DNA TGTGCCAGCAGCCTTGCGCGGGGTCAGGGTCTGGGTACGCAGTATTTT. It is translated as CASSLARGQGLGTQYF.

This clonotype was recorded at least ten times. The chain couples TRBV6-2 or TRBV6-3 to TRBJ1-6; D unresolved. Germline values: CDR1 MNHEY, CDR2 SVGEGT. The CDR3 totals 15 residues. V lost 5 bases and J lost 7, with 15 bases in between. CDR3 DNA: TGTGCCAGCAGTCCAAGAAAGACGTCGAATTCACCCCTCCACTTT. Protein: CASSPRKTSNSPLHF.

This clonotype was found many times. This CDR3 reads CASSFEGQPAYEQYF. In DNA, the CDR3 is TGTGCCAGCAGCTTTGAGGGCCAGCCCGCCTACGAGCAGTACTTC. The chain links TRBV5-6 to TRBJ2-7, with D tentatively TRBD2 (5 bases). CDR1 is SGHDT, CDR2 YYEEEE, per germline. The CDR3 has 15 residues. V was trimmed by 2 bases and J by 2 bases, leaving 14 bases between them.

The chain is built from TRBV30 and TRBJ1-1; 11 bases map to TRBD1. Per the germline V gene, CDR1 is GTSNPN and CDR2 is SVGIG (reference sequence). The CDR3 has 11 residues. V dropped 8 bases and J dropped 6; count of bases not matched to a gene: 2. CDR3 sequence (DNA): TGTGCCGGACAGGGGGCATCTGAAGCTTTCTTT. This codes for CAGQGASEAFF. The entire variable domain, with the rest obtained from reference TRBV30 and TRBJ1-1, is as follows: SQTIHQWPATLVQPVGSPLSLECTVEGTSNPNLYWYRQAAGRGLQLLFYSVGIGQISSEVPQNLSASRPQDRQFILSSKKLLLSDSGFYLCAGQGASEAFFGQGTRLTVV.

The chain combines TRBV7-8 with TRBJ2-3; a possible D gene is TRBD1 (6 bases). CDR3 size: 16 residues. The V end lost 5 bases, the J end lost 0 bases, and 15 bases lay between the germline ends. Per germline, CDR1 SGHVS and CDR2 FQNEAQ. CDR3 DNA sequence: TGTGCCAGCAGCCGCGGACAGACCTTTAGCACAGATACGCAGTATTTT. Its protein product is CASSRGQTFSTDTQYF.

V and J are TRBV28 and TRBJ1-2; the D gene is possibly TRBD1 (5 bases). Germline V lookup: CDR1 MDHEN, CDR2 SYDVKM. V dropped 3 bases and J dropped 4 bases, with 9 bases sitting between them. This CDR3 region has 13 residues. The CDR3 coding sequence is TGTGCCAGCAGTTTCCAGGGCAGCTATGGCTACACCTTC. Translation gives CASSFQGSYGYTF.

This clonotype was picked up a small number of times. This chain links TRBV6-2 or TRBV6-3 with TRBJ1-6, with 9 bases lining up with TRBD1. J gave up 7 bases and V 6 bases, and 4 bases lay outside the gene matches. The CDR3 is 14 amino acids. Germline CDR1 is MNHEY and CDR2 is SVGEGT. The CDR3, as DNA: TGTGCCAGCAGACTGACAGGGGGAAATTCACCCCTCCACTTT. Protein product: CASRLTGGNSPLHF.

This clonotype was counted ten times or more. The gene calls are TRBV5-6 and TRBJ1-1, with TRBD1 as a possible D gene (6 bases). Trimming took 4 bases from V and 0 from J, leaving 13 bases between them. Germline V gene lookup returns CDR1 SGHDT and CDR2 YYEEEE. The CDR3 has 15 residues. CDR3 residues: CASSPLAGVNTEAFF. In DNA form, the CDR3 reads TGTGCCAGCAGCCCGTTAGCAGGGGTGAACACTGAAGCTTTCTTT. Full variable domain (missing parts from reference TRBV5-6 and TRBJ1-1): DAGVTQSPTHLIKTRGQQVTLRCSPKSGHDTVSWYQQALGQGPQFIFQYYEEEERQRGNFPDRFSGHQFPNYSSELNVNALLLGDSALYLCASSPLAGVNTEAFFGQGTRLTVV.

This clonotype was recorded at least ten times. The chain employs TRBV3-1 and TRBJ2-7; tentative D call: TRBD2 (5 bases). V was cut by 0 bases and J by 1 base, with 13 bases left in between. Germline V gene sequence: CDR1 LGHDT, CDR2 YNNKEL (reference sequence). The CDR3 is 16 residues long. As DNA, the CDR3 is TGTGCCAGCAGCCAAGAGACGGACTTTTTATCCTACGAGCAGTACTTC. Amino acids: CASSQETDFLSYEQYF.

This clonotype was seen at least ten times. This sequence joins TRBV7-6 and TRBJ1-2; TRBD1 might be the D (6 bases). Trimming pared 1 base from V and 4 bases from J, leaving 16 bases between. From germline, CDR1 is SGHVS and CDR2 FNYEAQ. This CDR3 spans 16 amino acids. This chain's CDR3 is CASSLEGTPVTYGYTF. Here the CDR3 DNA reads TGTGCCAGCAGCTTAGAGGGGACACCGGTTACCTATGGCTACACCTTC.

This clonotype was recorded at least ten times. This rearrangement joins TRBV4-1 to TRBJ2-3; no firm D call. Germline CDR1 reads MGHRA; CDR2 reads YSYEKL. Deletions cut 3 bases from V and 0 bases from J, with 4 bases between. The CDR3 extends over 13 amino acids. This chain's CDR3 is CASSQFSTDTQYF. The CDR3 DNA reads TGCGCCAGCAGCCAGTTTAGCACAGATACGCAGTATTTT.

This clonotype was seen many times. The chain joins TRBV12-3 or TRBV12-4 to TRBJ1-2, with D possibly TRBD1 on 5 matching bases. The CDR3 totals 15 residues. Trimming pared 1 base from V and 2 bases from J, leaving 11 bases between. Here the CDR3 DNA reads TGTGCCAGCAGTTTAGGTTGGGGGGAGAACTATGGCTACACCTTC. Protein: CASSLGWGENYGYTF.

This chain links TRBV5-1 with TRBJ2-7; 7 bases agree with TRBD1. The junction had 13 bases not matched to a gene; V was cut back by 4 bases and J by 6 bases. Per the germline V gene, CDR1 is SGHRS and CDR2 is YFSETQ. The CDR3 sequence is 15 residues long. This CDR3 is CASSANRGSGSEQYF. In DNA form, the CDR3 reads TGCGCCAGCAGCGCCAACAGGGGATCGGGCTCCGAGCAGTACTTC.

In the case of this clonotype: A much more abundant neighbour one base away suggests this may be a read error. The rearrangement links TRBV6-2 or TRBV6-3 to TRBJ2-1; no clear D. CDR1 and CDR2 (germline): MNHEY, SVGEGT. The CDR3 covers 11 residues. The CDR3 protein is CAGSYTDEQFF. DNA for the CDR3: TGTGCCGGCAGTTACACCGATGAGCAGTTCTTC.

V gene TRBV20-1 combines with J gene TRBJ2-1, with 9 nucleotides matching TRBD2. The CDR3 length is 14 residues. Trimming at V came to 7 bases and at J to 8 bases, leaving 12 bases not matched to a gene. The V gene's germline CDR1 is DFQATT and CDR2 SNEGSKA (reference sequence). In nucleotides, the CDR3 is TGCAGTGTTACGACTAGCGGAGGGCCCGATGAGCAGTTCTTC. Amino acid sequence: CSVTTSGGPDEQFF.

V is TRBV7-2 and J is TRBJ2-1; 10 nucleotides match TRBD2. The germline CDR1 and CDR2 sequences are SGHTA and FQGNSA. Germline trimming cut 0 bases from V and 2 bases from J; bases unmatched to any gene: 10. This CDR3 contains 19 residues. Here the CDR3 DNA reads TGTGCCAGCAGCTTAGCCCTCTTAGGACTAGCGGCCGCCTACAATGAGCAGTTCTTC. This gives the protein CASSLALLGLAAAYNEQFF.

This clonotype was seen a few times. The V call is TRBV6-5, the J call TRBJ1-6; the D gene is possibly TRBD1 (5 bases). The CDR3 loop spans 16 amino acids. Germline values: CDR1 MNHEY, CDR2 SVGAGI. Deletions cut 0 bases from V and 3 bases from J, with 9 bases between. CDR3 sequence: CASSYSPRDYNSPLHF. CDR3 nucleotide sequence: TGTGCCAGCAGTTACTCGCCCAGGGACTATAATTCACCCCTCCACTTT.

This clonotype was seen many times. The CDR3, as DNA: TGCAGTGCTAGAACCCCCAGGGGCTTCTCCTACGAGCAGTACTTC. It is translated as CSARTPRGFSYEQYF. The V and J genes are TRBV20-1 and TRBJ2-7; TRBD1 is a possible D gene (6 bases). In germline, CDR1 is DFQATT, CDR2 SNEGSKA (reference sequence). Between the trimmed V and J ends, which lost 2 bases and 0 bases, there was a span of 14 bases. CDR3 length: 15 residues.

The chain employs TRBV20-1 and TRBJ2-2; D is tentatively TRBD1 or TRBD2 (5 bases each). V lost 6 bases, J lost 4 bases, and 15 bases lay in between. The germline gives CDR1 DFQATT, CDR2 SNEGSKA (reference sequence). The CDR3 is 14 residues long. This chain's CDR3 is CSAKKGPVTGELFF. CDR3 DNA sequence: TGCAGTGCCAAAAAGGGACCCGTCACCGGGGAGCTGTTTTTT.

This clonotype was detected ten times or more. J is TRBJ2-7 and V is TRBV10-3; 10 bases match TRBD2. The CDR3 is 14 amino acids. Germline CDR1 and CDR2: ENHRY and SYGVKD. V was pared by 8 bases and J by 2 bases, with 6 bases of the junction left unmatched. CDR3 coding DNA: TGTGCCATCGGGGTAGCGGGGGGTCCCTACGAGCAGTACTTC. It specifies CAIGVAGGPYEQYF.

This chain connects TRBV7-2 to TRBJ1-4; 9 bases line up with TRBD1. Per germline, CDR1 SGHTA and CDR2 FQGNSA. The CDR3 runs 16 residues. V gave up 5 bases and J gave up 0 bases; unmatched junction bases: 4. Here the CDR3 DNA reads TGTGCCAGCAGCGCTCGGACAGGGGCAACTAATGAAAAACTGTTTTTT. It specifies CASSARTGATNEKLFF. The whole variable domain, filled in from reference TRBV7-2 and TRBJ1-4, reads GAGVSQSPSNKVTEKGKDVELRCDPISGHTALYWYRQSLGQGLEFLIYFQGNSAPDKSGLPSDRFSAERTGGSVSTLTIQRTQQEDSAVYLCASSARTGATNEKLFFGSGTQLSVL.

This clonotype has just a few counts. The chain is built from TRBV30 and TRBJ1-5; maybe TRBD1 (6 bases). CDR1 and CDR2 (germline): GTSNPN, SVGIG (reference sequence). V lost 3 bases to trimming and J lost 6 bases, with 15 bases between them. This CDR3 comprises 14 residues. CDR3 protein: CAWSRDTGIQPQHF. The DNA for the CDR3 is TGTGCCTGGAGCCGGGACACCGGAATTCAGCCCCAGCATTTT.

This CDR3 is CASSGGTSGYQETQYF. CDR3 nucleotide sequence: TGTGCCAGCAGCGGCGGGACTAGCGGGTACCAAGAGACCCAGTACTTC. V usage is TRBV9 and J usage is TRBJ2-5; 12 bases align to TRBD2. The CDR3 sequence is 16 residues long. In germline, CDR1 is SGDLS, CDR2 YYNGEE. Germline trimming cut 3 bases from V and 0 bases from J; bases unmatched to any gene: 3.

V usage is TRBV6-6 and J usage is TRBJ2-5; TRBD2 aligns across 7 bases. The J call may not be correct, given that the DNA end is closer to TRBJ2-7. The CDR3 runs to 13 residues. Germline V gives CDR1 MNHNY, CDR2 SVGAGI (reference sequence). The CDR3 DNA is TGTGCCAGCCGAAAATCGGGGACTAACGAGCAGTACTTC. Translation gives CASRKSGTNEQYF.